This T cell receptor beta chain was sequenced for a study of shared clonotypes between healthy human individuals (dated by TCRdb to the early 2020s). Study-level background: The cohort included a few men and a couple of women between 18 and 49 years of age. The study deeply sequenced blood TCR repertoires of five healthy adults to estimate repertoire size and the extent of clonotype sharing between individuals. Leukapheresis yielded between about 0.8 and 8.9 billion PBMCs per donor. To increase sequencing depth and limit assay-specific biases, different laboratories used diverse techniques to prepare libraries and sequence TCR repertoires. For each donor, CD4 naive and CD4 memory were each run on three plates, CD8 naive on two plates, and CD8 memory on one plate.

About this clone: The clone's antigen remains unknown. No much larger clone is present one base from it, and per-base qualities are unavailable.

Overall study results and their limits: Sharing across several donors was observed for approximately 5% of naive CD4, less than 4% of naive CD8, 2% to 2.5% of memory CD4, and roughly 0.4% of memory CD8 clonotypes. Sampling was restricted to blood, and TCR repertoires in tissue are likely to differ from TCR repertoires in blood. The small number of donors limited the genetic and exposure-history diversity represented. Naive subsets generally had larger estimated clonotype richness than memory subsets. Clonotypes shared by all four sorted-subset donors showed higher generation probabilities than non-shared clonotypes. Even with the large sequencing depth, rarefaction of the sorted-subset datasets indicated that sequencing was incomplete. Pairwise subsampling led to the expectation that sequencing depth would affect the degree of clonotype sharing among donors.

Using the deep immunoSEQ assay, multiplex PCR amplified TCR CDR3 regions from genomic DNA. Genomic DNA extracted from each cell subset was distributed evenly over all wells of several immunoSEQ 96-well plates, and each plate served as one replicate. For sorted subsets, each replicate PCR was loaded with around 200 ng genomic DNA, equivalent to 25,000 to 35,000 T cell genomes. The purified libraries were quantified using a Qubit 3.0 fluorometer, sized with a Bioanalyzer 2100, and then quantified again using the KAPA Library Quantification kit. Each immunoSEQ 96-well plate was sequenced on its own single-read 150-cycle Illumina NextSeq 550 flow cell. From the authors' description of their analysis: The immunoSEQ output contained only junctional sequences without quality scores, so filtering could not match that applied to full-length reads. Sequences were annotated with PyIR, a Python wrapper for IgBLAST v1.9, and V/J genes and CDR3 were assigned using IMGT germline references. Reads were removed for weak V/J assignments (E-value above 1e-6), missing CDR3, stop codons, out-of-frame junctions, or ambiguous translated residues. V3J clonotypes were defined as sequences sharing an identical inferred V gene, J gene, and CDR3 amino acid sequence. Percentage overlap between repertoires was calculated by dividing the number of shared unique clonotypes by the size of the smaller repertoire. Three approaches were used to assess repertoire richness: RTK rarefaction, the Chao1 estimator, and Recon v2.1 estimates of unobserved clonotypes. Generation probabilities were computed with OLGA for all TCRbeta clonotypes obtained by the gDNA method from a few donors. TCRdb retrieved this table from immuneACCESS and kept in-frame rearrangements only. Not all clones are present; in checked studies, unresolved V genes account for under half, and no reason is known for the remainder. V and J calls and clone size are those listed in that table; D and trimming were worked out from the DNA. Across this sample there are roughly 2 million clones, with roughly 95% seen only once. Jointly, the top ten make up under 0.15% of the sample.

CDR1 and CDR2 (MNHNS, SASEGT) derive from the germline V gene. For this chain, trimming is 6 bases at the V end and 4 bases at the J end, and the number of junction bases without a gene match is 3. There are 14 amino acids in the CDR3, from cysteine to phenylalanine inclusive. Only CDR3 DNA is held: 42 bases, read in frame from base 1. The donors were healthy, HIV-negative adults who had no recently reported acute infections or vaccinations. Only Caucasian adults living in Nashville, Tennessee, USA were represented among the donors. CD4+ T cells were enriched by magnetic negative selection, after which naive cells were positively selected on CD45RA and the negative fraction was taken as the memory subset. After blood collection by leukapheresis, PBMCs were isolated using Ficoll-Histopaque density gradient centrifugation and then cryopreserved in the vapor phase of liquid nitrogen. Purity and quantity of every magnetically sorted T cell population were checked by analytical flow cytometry. From each sorted fraction, genomic DNA was isolated and quantified by UV absorbance on a Nanodrop 2000c.

Sequences were obtained from naive CD4+ T cells sorted from blood. The cell subset or site tag for this specimen amounts to: CD45RA+ positively selected. The receptor was derived from a man younger than 30 in good health. The chain uses TRBV6-1 and TRBJ1-5, with TRBD1 identical over 10 junction bases. The CDR3 region has the sequence CASRDRGINQPQHF. The base sequence is TGTGCCAGCAGGGACAGGGGGATTAATCAGCCCCAGCATTTT.